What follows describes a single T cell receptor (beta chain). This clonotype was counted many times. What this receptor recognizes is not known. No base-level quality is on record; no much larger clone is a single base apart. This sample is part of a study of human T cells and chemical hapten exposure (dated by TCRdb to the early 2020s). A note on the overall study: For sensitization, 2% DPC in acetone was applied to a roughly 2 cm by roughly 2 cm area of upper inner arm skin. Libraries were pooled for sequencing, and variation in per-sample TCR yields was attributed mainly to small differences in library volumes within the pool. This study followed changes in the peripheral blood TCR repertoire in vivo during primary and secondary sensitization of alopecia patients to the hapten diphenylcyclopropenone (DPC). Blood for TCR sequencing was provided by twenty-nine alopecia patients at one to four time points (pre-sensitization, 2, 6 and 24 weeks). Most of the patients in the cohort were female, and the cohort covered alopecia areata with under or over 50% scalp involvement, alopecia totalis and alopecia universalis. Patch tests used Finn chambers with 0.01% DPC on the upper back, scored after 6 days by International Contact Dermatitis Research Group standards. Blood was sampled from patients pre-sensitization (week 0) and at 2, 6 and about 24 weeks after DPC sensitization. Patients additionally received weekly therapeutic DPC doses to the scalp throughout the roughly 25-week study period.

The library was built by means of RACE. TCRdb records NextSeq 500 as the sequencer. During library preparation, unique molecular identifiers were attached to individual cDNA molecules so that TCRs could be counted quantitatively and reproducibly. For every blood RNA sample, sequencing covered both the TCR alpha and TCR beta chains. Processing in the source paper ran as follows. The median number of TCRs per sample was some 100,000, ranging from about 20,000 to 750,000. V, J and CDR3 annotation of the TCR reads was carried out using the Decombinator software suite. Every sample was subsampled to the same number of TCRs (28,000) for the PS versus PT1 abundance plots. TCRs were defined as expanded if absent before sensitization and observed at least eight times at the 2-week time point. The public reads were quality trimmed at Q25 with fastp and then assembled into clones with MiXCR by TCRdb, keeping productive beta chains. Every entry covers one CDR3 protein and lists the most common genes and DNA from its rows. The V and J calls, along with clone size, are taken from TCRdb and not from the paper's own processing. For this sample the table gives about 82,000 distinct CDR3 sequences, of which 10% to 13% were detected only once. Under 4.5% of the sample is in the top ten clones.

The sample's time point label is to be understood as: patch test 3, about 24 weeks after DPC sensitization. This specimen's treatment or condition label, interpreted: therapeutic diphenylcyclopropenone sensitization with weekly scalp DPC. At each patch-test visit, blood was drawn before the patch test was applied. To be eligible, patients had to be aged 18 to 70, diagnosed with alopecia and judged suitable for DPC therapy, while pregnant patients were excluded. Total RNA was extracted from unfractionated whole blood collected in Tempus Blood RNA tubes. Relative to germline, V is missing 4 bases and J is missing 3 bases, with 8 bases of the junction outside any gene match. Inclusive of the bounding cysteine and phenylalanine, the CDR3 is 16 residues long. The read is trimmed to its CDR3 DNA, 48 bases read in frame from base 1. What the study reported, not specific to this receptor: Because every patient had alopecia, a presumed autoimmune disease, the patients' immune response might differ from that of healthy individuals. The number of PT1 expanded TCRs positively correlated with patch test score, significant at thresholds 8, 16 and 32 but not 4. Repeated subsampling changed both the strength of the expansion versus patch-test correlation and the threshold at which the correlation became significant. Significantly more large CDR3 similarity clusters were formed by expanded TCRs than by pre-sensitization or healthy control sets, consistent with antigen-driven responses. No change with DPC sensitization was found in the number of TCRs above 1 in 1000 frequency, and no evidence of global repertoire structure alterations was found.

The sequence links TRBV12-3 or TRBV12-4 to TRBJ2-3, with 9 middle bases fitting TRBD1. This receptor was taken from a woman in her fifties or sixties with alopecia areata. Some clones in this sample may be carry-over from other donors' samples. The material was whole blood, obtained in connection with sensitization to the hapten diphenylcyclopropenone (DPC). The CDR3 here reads CASSSDDRGRTDTQYF. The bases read TGTGCCAGCAGTTCAGACGACAGGGGGAGAACAGATACGCAGTATTTT.